This entry lists 20 T cell receptor beta chains sequenced from one sample in a study of T cell responses to AZD1222 COVID-19 vaccine. Using immunoSEQ multiplex PCR, the repertoire was profiled, and TCRdb retains in-frame clones only, with some absent. The sample has approximately 100,000 clones; roughly nine tenths are singletons. Sequenced here: peripheral blood, sampled on day 0 of AZD1222 vaccination. Every receptor here comes from an adult in good health.

The rearrangement uses TRBV24-1 and TRBJ2-3, with D tentatively TRBD2 (6 bases). V was shortened by 1 base and J by 0 bases, with 13 bases between the two germline ends. Germline CDR1 KGHDR, CDR2 SFDVKD. The CDR3 extends over 17 amino acids. Here the CDR3 DNA reads TGTGCCACCAGTGATTTCCTTAGCGGTACTAGCACAGATACGCAGTATTTT. This gives the protein CATSDFLSGTSTDTQYF.

A remark on this clone: An end of the junction does not agree with germline; a read error may underlie this. The chain links TRBV12-5 to TRBJ2-7, with D maybe TRBD2 (6 bases). CDR1 LGHNT and CDR2 FRNRAP come from the germline V gene. The CDR3 loop spans 12 amino acids. The CDR3 DNA follows: TGTGCTAGCACGTTTGAGGAGGGACGCAACATCTTC. It specifies CASTFEEGRNIF.

The gene calls are TRBV9 and TRBJ1-4, with D unclear. Trimming stripped 4 bases from V and 1 base from J, with 11 bases between. CDR3 length: 15 residues. Germline V CDR1 and CDR2: SGDLS, YYNGEE. The CDR3 sequence is CASSPRLGTNEKLFF. As DNA, the CDR3 is TGTGCCAGCAGCCCACGACTTGGAACTAATGAAAAACTGTTTTTT.

V and J are TRBV20-1 and TRBJ1-2; 7 bases are shared with TRBD1. The V and J ends lost 6 bases and 7 bases, in that order; junction bases with no gene match: 5. Germline V lookup: CDR1 DFQATT, CDR2 SNEGSKA (reference sequence). This CDR3 region has 11 residues. The CDR3 DNA reads TGCAGTGCCAGGGGGGTATCTGGCTACACCTTC. Translation: CSARGVSGYTF.

CDR3 in amino acids: CASSFRTNYGYTF. CDR3 nucleotides: TGTGCCAGCAGTTTCCGGACTAACTATGGCTACACCTTC. The chain uses TRBV27 and TRBJ1-2; unclear D gene. Germline V gives CDR1 MNHEY, CDR2 SMNVEV (reference sequence). V dropped 3 bases and J dropped 0 bases, with 5 bases sitting between them. This CDR3 is built from 13 residues.

The V gene is TRBV11-2, the J gene TRBJ2-5, with a possible D match to TRBD2 (5 bases). Germline CDR1 reads SGHAT; CDR2 reads FQNNGV. The CDR3 runs to 13 residues. V shed 5 bases and J shed 1 base, with 8 bases lying between them. The CDR3 region is CASSRGAQETQYF. In DNA form, the CDR3 reads TGTGCCAGCAGCCGGGGAGCCCAAGAGACCCAGTACTTC.

This chain connects TRBV24-1 to TRBJ2-1; D uncertain. Between the trimmed V and J ends, which lost 0 bases and 0 bases, there was a span of 8 bases. This CDR3 has 16 amino acids. From germline, CDR1 is KGHDR and CDR2 SFDVKD. The CDR3 nucleotides are TGTGCCACCAGTGATTTGTCGGCGGCCTCCTACAATGAGCAGTTCTTC. Translation: CATSDLSAASYNEQFF.

As regards this clone: Other DNA sequences of this sample code for an identical CDR3. The chain combines TRBV6-1 with TRBJ2-7; D gene uncertain. V was trimmed by 3 bases and J by 3 bases, leaving 6 bases between them. Germline CDR1 and CDR2: MNHNS and SASEGT. The CDR3 has 12 amino acids. The CDR3 loop reads CASSDLLYEQYF. The CDR3 DNA reads as TGTGCCAGCAGTGATCTCCTCTACGAGCAGTACTTC.

This rearrangement joins TRBV19 to TRBJ1-1; D is undetermined. This CDR3 spans 12 amino acids. The V gene lost 10 bases and the J gene lost 4 bases, with 13 bases spanning the gap. Germline assignment: CDR1 LNHDA and CDR2 SQIVND (reference sequence). The CDR3 sequence is CATHGKGTEAFF. Here the CDR3 DNA reads TGTGCCACCCATGGGAAGGGCACTGAAGCTTTCTTT.

The rearrangement uses TRBV28 and TRBJ1-5, with D tentatively TRBD1 (5 bases). Trimming took 2 bases from V and 2 from J, leaving 10 bases between them. This CDR3 comprises 15 residues. Germline V gene data show CDR1 as MDHEN and CDR2 as SYDVKM. CDR3 sequence (DNA): TGTGCCAGCAGTTTAGGGGGGGTCCGCAATCAGCCCCAGCATTTT. Translation gives CASSLGGVRNQPQHF.

V and J are TRBV12-3 or TRBV12-4 and TRBJ1-3; 7 nucleotides align to TRBD1. The CDR3 totals 13 residues. V shed 8 bases, J shed 3 bases, and the junction held 4 bases outside the gene matches. The CDR3 region is CASRTGFGNTIYF. In DNA, the CDR3 is TGTGCCAGCCGGACAGGATTTGGAAACACCATATATTTT.

The chain links TRBV6-5 to TRBJ1-2, with D maybe TRBD1 (5 bases). CDR3 length: 14 residues. Germline loops: CDR1 MNHEY, CDR2 SVGAGI. The germline V and J ends were trimmed by 6 bases and 2 bases, with 13 bases remaining between them. The CDR3 region is CASRWDGSNYGYTF. The DNA of the CDR3 is TGTGCCAGCAGGTGGGACGGTTCGAACTATGGCTACACCTTC.

This chain joins TRBV10-3 and TRBJ2-1; 8 nucleotides line up with TRBD2. CDR3 length: 18 amino acids. CDR1 ENHRY and CDR2 SYGVKD come from the germline V gene. V shed 2 bases, J shed 4 bases, and the junction held 13 bases outside the gene matches. In nucleotides, the CDR3 is TGTGCCATCAGTGAGACAGGTAGCGGGGCGGGAGGTTACAATGAGCAGTTCTTC. Amino acid sequence: CAISETGSGAGGYNEQFF.

The chain employs TRBV7-2 and TRBJ1-5; 9 bases align to TRBD1. Germline CDR1 reads SGHTA; CDR2 reads FQGNSA. V was clipped by 5 bases and J by 4 bases; unmatched bases: 6. The CDR3 consists of 15 residues. CDR3 amino acids: CASSLGQGYNQPQHF. The CDR3 DNA follows: TGTGCCAGCAGCCTAGGACAGGGGTATAATCAGCCCCAGCATTTT.

This chain joins TRBV28 and TRBJ1-6; TRBD1 might be the D (5 bases). The CDR3 consists of 12 residues. V was trimmed by 8 bases and J by 9 bases, leaving 11 bases between them. Germline V CDR1 and CDR2: MDHEN, SYDVKM. CDR3 nucleotide sequence: TGTGCCAGCTCCTCAGGGATTTCACCCCTCCACTTT. Encoded protein: CASSSGISPLHF. Using reference TRBV28 and TRBJ1-6 for the parts outside the CDR3, the full variable domain is DVKVTQSSRYLVKRTGEKVFLECVQDMDHENMFWYRQDPGLGLRLIYFSYDVKMKEKGDIPEGYSVSREKKERFSLILESASTNQTSMYLCASSSGISPLHFGNGTRLTVT.

This clone was detected only once. This chain links TRBV28 with TRBJ1-3; D not certain. Germline V CDR1 and CDR2: MDHEN, SYDVKM. This CDR3 is 12 amino acids long. V lost 6 bases and J lost 7, with 10 bases in between. The CDR3 sequence: CASSTPPNTIYF. The CDR3 nucleotides are TGTGCCAGCAGCACACCACCGAACACCATATATTTT.

The chain joins TRBV28 to TRBJ2-5; the match to TRBD1 covers 10 bases. In germline, CDR1 is MDHEN, CDR2 SYDVKM. V lost 6 bases, J lost 2 bases, and 6 bases stayed unmatched. The CDR3 contains 15 residues. DNA of the CDR3: TGTGCCAGCAGGCGGGGGACAGGGGTTCAAGAGACCCAGTACTTC. As protein: CASRRGTGVQETQYF.

This sequence joins TRBV9 and TRBJ1-2; no clear D gene. The V gene's germline CDR1 is SGDLS and CDR2 YYNGEE. The CDR3 consists of 14 residues. V lost 3 bases and J 4 bases, leaving 13 bases between the germline ends. CDR3 sequence (DNA): TGTGCCAGCAGCGCCGATGGAGGGAGCTATGGCTACACCTTC. As protein: CASSADGGSYGYTF.

As to this clone: Other DNA sequences in this sample translate to the same CDR3. V and J are TRBV18 and TRBJ1-5; D may be TRBD1 (5 bases). The CDR3 is made up of 13 amino acids. CDR1 and CDR2 (germline): KGHSH, LQKENI. V was clipped by 3 bases and J by 4 bases, with 7 bases between them. CDR3: CASSPGGNQPQHF. The CDR3 DNA reads TGTGCCAGCTCACCGGGGGGTAATCAGCCCCAGCATTTT. Full variable domain (outside the CDR3, taken from reference TRBV18 and TRBJ1-5): NAGVMQNPRHLVRRRGQEARLRCSPMKGHSHVYWYRQLPEEGLKFMVYLQKENIIDESGMPKERFSAEFPKEGPSILRIQQVVRGDSAAYFCASSPGGNQPQHFGDGTRLSIL.

The V and J genes are TRBV10-2 and TRBJ1-5; no firm D call. Germline V gives CDR1 WSHSY, CDR2 SAAADI. The CDR3 spans 13 residues. V lost 1 base and J lost 10, with 11 bases in between. CDR3 nucleotides: TGCGCCAGCAGTGAGTATCACCTCGAACCCCAGCATTTT. It specifies CASSEYHLEPQHF.